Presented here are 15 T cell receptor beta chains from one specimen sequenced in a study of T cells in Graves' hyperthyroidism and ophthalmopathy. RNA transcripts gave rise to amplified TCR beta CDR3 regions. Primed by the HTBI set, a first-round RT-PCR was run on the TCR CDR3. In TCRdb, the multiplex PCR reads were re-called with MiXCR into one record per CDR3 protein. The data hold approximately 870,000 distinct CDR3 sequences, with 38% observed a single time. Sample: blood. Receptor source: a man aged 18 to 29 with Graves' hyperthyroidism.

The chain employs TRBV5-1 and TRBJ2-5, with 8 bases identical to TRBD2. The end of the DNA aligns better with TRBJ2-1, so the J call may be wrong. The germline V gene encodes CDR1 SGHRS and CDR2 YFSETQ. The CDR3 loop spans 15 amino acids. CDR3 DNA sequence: TGCGCCAGCAGCTTGGGCCGGGGGGGGGCGAATGAGCAGTTCTTC. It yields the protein CASSLGRGGANEQFF.

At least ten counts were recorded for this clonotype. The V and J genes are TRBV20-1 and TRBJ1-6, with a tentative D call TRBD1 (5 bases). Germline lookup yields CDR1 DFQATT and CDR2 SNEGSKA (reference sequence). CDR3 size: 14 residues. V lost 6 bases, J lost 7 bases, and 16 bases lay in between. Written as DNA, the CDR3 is TGCAGTGCCCGGGGGGGGAAGGGAAATTCACCCCTCCACTTT. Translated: CSARGGKGNSPLHF.

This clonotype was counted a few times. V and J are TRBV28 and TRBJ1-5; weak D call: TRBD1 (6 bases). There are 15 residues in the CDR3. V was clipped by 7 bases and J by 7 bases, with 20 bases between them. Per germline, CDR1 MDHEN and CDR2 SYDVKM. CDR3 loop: CASTMEGRGGQPQHF. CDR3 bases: TGTGCCAGCACCATGGAGGGCAGAGGGGGGCAGCCCCAGCATTTT.

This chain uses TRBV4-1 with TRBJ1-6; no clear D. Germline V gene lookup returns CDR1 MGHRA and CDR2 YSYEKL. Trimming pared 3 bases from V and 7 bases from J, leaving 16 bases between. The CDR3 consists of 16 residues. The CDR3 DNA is TGCGCCAGCAGCCAGAGTTCCGGGCCGGGAAATTCACCCCTCCACTTT. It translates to CASSQSSGPGNSPLHF.

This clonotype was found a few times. Written as DNA, the CDR3 is TGTGCCAGCAGCCACTTAGACAGGGGCTACGAGCAGTACTTC. Encoded protein: CASSHLDRGYEQYF. This chain uses TRBV7-9 with TRBJ2-7; 8 bases agree with TRBD1. Looked up from germline, CDR1 is SEHNR and CDR2 is FQNEAQ (reference sequence). This CDR3 has 14 amino acids. V lost 5 bases, J lost 3 bases, and 6 bases stayed unmatched.

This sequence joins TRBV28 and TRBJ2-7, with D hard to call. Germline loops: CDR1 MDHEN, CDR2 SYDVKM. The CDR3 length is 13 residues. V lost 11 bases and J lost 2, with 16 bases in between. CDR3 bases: TGTGCCTCTATGGCGGACGGAACCTACGAGCAGTACTTC. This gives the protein CASMADGTYEQYF.

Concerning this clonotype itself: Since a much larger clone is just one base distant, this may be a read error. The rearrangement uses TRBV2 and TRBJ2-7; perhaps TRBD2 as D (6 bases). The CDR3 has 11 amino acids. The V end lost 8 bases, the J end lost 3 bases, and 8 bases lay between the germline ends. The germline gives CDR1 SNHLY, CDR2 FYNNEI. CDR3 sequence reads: CASVRDYEQYF. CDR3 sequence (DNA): TGTGCCAGCGTGCGGGACTACGAGCAGTACTTC. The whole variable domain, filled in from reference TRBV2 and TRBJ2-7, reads EPEVTQTPSHQVTQMGQEVILRCVPISNHLYFYWYRQILGQKVEFLVSFYNNEISEKSEIFDDQFSVERPDGSNFTLKIRSTKLEDSAMYFCASVRDYEQYFGPGTRLTVT.

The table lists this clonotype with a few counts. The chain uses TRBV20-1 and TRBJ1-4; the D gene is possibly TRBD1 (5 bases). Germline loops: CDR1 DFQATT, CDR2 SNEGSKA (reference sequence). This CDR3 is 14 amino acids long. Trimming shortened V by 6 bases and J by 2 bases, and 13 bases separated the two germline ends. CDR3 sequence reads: CSAARGTTNEKLFF. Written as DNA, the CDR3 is TGCAGTGCCGCACGAGGGACGACTAATGAAAAACTGTTTTTT.

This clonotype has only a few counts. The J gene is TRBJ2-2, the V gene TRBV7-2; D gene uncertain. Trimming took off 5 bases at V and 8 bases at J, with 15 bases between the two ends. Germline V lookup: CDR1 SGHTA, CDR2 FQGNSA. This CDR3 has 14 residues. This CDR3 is CASSPGRSTGELFF. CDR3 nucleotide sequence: TGTGCCAGCAGCCCTGGACGCTCAACGGGGGAGCTGTTTTTT.

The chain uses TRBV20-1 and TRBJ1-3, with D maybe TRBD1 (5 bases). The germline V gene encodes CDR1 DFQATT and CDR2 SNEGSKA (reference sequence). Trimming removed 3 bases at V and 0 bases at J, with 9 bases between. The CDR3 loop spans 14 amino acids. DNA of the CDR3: TGCAGTGCTAGCAGGGTCAACTCTGGAAACACCATATATTTT. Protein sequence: CSASRVNSGNTIYF.

This CDR3 is CASSGPYKGETQYF. The DNA of the CDR3 is TGTGCCAGCAGCGGCCCCTACAAGGGGGAGACCCAGTACTTC. The chain recombines TRBV7-2 with TRBJ2-5; D may be TRBD1 (5 bases). V dropped 5 bases and J dropped 5 bases, with 15 bases sitting between them. Germline V gene lookup returns CDR1 SGHTA and CDR2 FQGNSA. There are 14 residues in the CDR3.

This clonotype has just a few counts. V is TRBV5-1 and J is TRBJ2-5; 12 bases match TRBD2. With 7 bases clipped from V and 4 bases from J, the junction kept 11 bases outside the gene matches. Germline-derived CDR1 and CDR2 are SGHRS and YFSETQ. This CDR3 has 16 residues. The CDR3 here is CASRTSGAMNGETQYF. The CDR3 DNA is TGCGCCAGCCGGACTAGCGGGGCCATGAATGGAGAGACCCAGTACTTC.

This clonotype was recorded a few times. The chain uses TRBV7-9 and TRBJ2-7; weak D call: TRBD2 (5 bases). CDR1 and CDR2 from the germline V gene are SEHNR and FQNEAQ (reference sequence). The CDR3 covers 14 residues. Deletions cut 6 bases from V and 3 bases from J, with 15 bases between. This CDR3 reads CASSLTGRGYEQYF. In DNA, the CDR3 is TGTGCCAGCAGTTTGACCGGACGGGGCTACGAGCAGTACTTC.

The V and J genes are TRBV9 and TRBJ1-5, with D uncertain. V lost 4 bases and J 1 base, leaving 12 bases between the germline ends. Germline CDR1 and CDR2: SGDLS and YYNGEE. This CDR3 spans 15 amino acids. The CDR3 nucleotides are TGTGCCAGCAGCACCAGCGGGTTGAGCAATCAGCCCCAGCATTTT. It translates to CASSTSGLSNQPQHF.

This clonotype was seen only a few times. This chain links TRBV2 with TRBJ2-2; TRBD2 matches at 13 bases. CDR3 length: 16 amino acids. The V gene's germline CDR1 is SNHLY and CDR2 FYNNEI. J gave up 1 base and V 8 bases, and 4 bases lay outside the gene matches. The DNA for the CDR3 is TGTGCCAGCGCCGGGACTAGCGGGATGAACACCGGGGAGCTGTTTTTT. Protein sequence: CASAGTSGMNTGELFF.